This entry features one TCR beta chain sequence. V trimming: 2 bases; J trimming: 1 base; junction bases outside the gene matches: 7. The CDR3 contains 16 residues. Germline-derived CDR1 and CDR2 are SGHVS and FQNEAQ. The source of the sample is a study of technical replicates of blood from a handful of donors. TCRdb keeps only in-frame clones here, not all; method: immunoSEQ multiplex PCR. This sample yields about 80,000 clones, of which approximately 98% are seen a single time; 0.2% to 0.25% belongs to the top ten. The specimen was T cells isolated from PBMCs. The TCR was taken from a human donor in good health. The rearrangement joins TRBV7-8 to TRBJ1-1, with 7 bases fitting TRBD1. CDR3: CASSLRGGDRNTEAFF. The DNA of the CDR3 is TGTGCCAGCAGCTTAAGAGGGGGCGATAGGAACACTGAAGCTTTCTTT.